The rows below give T cell receptor beta chains drawn from one sample of a study of Ad26.COV2.S vaccination and SARS-CoV-2 variants. Using immunoSEQ multiplex PCR, the repertoire was profiled, and TCRdb retains in-frame clones only, with some absent. This sample carries 350,000 to 550,000 clones, nearly 90% of them seen once, and the ten largest clones take around 2.5%. This sample comprised peripheral blood, obtained in a trial of Ad26.COV2.S vaccine versus placebo. The receptors originated from a person between 18 and 59 years old who received the Ad26.COV2.S COVID-19 vaccine or a placebo. CDR3s include the opening cysteine and the closing phenylalanine or tryptophan. The D gene is left open where the match is weak. Size is omitted from some rows. Given values are once, few, many or a class for expanded clones.

size	V	J	D	DNA	CDR3
-	TRBV28	TRBJ1-2	-	TGTGCCAGCACCCCTGTGGGGGAGCGCTATGGCTACACCTTC	CASTPVGERYGYTF
-	TRBV2	TRBJ1-2	-	TGTGCCAGCAGATCCGGTCCTTATGGCTACACCTTC	CASRSGPYGYTF
-	TRBV11-3	TRBJ2-2	TRBD1	TGTGCCAGCAGCTTAGGGCCAGGGGGAGTATGGACCGGGGAGCTGTTTTTT	CASSLGPGGVWTGELFF
-	TRBV11-3	TRBJ2-3	-	TGTGCCAGCAGCTTAGGAGATACGCAGTATTTT	CASSLGDTQYF
-	TRBV5-1	TRBJ2-5	-	TGCGCCAGCAGTTTGACCCGCCCCCAAGAGACCCAGTACTTC	CASSLTRPQETQYF
-	TRBV7-9	TRBJ1-1	-	TGTGCCAGCAGCTTAGCGCTTGGGTGGGGATTGATTGAAGCTTTCTTT	CASSLALGWGLIEAFF
-	TRBV11-1	TRBJ2-5	-	TGTGCCAGCAGCTTAATGGGGGCGAAAGAGACCCAGTACTTC	CASSLMGAKETQYF
-	TRBV5-1	TRBJ2-5	TRBD2	TGCGCCAGCAGTCACGGACTAGGCCTCCAAGAGACCCAGTACTTC	CASSHGLGLQETQYF
-	TRBV19	TRBJ1-6	-	TGTGCCAGTAGTATAGCGGGGACGGATAATTCACCCCTCCACTTT	CASSIAGTDNSPLHF
-	TRBV7-2	TRBJ2-3	-	TGTGCCAGCAGCCCCAGCAGCCTAGCGCCACAGACTAGCACAGATACGCAGTATTTT	CASSPSSLAPQTSTDTQYF
once	TRBV29-1	TRBJ2-1	-	TGCAGCGTTTTAGGACTGCGGAATGAGCAGTTCTTC	CSVLGLRNEQFF
-	TRBV19	TRBJ2-2	TRBD2	TGTGCCAGTAGTATTGCGGGACTAGCGGGAGTAGGAACCGGGGAGCTGTTTTTT	CASSIAGLAGVGTGELFF
few	TRBV4-2	TRBJ1-5	-	TGTGCCAGCAGCCAAGTCGGGGGTGGCAATCAGCCCCAGCATTTT	CASSQVGGGNQPQHF
-	TRBV4-2	TRBJ2-1	-	TGTGCCAGCAGCCAAGCGGGGGTCTCCTACAATGAGCAGTTCTTC	CASSQAGVSYNEQFF
-	TRBV11-1	TRBJ2-3	TRBD2	TGTGCCAGCAGCTCGGGGGGGCCGGGTACGCAGTATTTT	CASSSGGPGTQYF
-	TRBV6-5	TRBJ2-1	-	TGTGCCAGCGAAGGGCAAGGGGCGCAAAATGAGCAGTTCTTC	CASEGQGAQNEQFF
-	TRBV7-9	TRBJ1-5	-	TGTGCCAGCAGCTTAGAAGGGGTCCCCAATCAGCCCCAGCATTTT	CASSLEGVPNQPQHF
-	TRBV7-3	TRBJ2-1	TRBD2	TGTGCCAGCAGCCCCGACCCGAGCGGGAGGGCCAGTGAGCAGTTCTTC	CASSPDPSGRASEQFF
-	TRBV28	TRBJ1-4	-	TGTGCCAGCATCTCTAGGGAGGGTACAACTAATGAAAAACTGTTTTTT	CASISREGTTNEKLFF
-	TRBV28	TRBJ1-3	-	TGTGCCAGCCTAGGGGCTTCAGGAAACACCATATATTTT	CASLGASGNTIYF
-	TRBV11-2	TRBJ1-2	-	TGTGCCAGCAGCTTAGGTTTCAAGGGTCGCAGAAAAAGGAACTATGGCTACACCTTC	CASSLGFKGRRKRNYGYTF
-	TRBV25-1	TRBJ1-2	-	TGTGCCAGCTTTCGAGACAACTACTATGGCTACACCTTC	CASFRDNYYGYTF
-	TRBV5-1	TRBJ2-5	-	TGCGCCAGCAGCTACCCACTGGGGCAAGAGACCCAGTACTTC	CASSYPLGQETQYF
-	TRBV9	TRBJ1-4	TRBD1	TGTGCCAGCAGCGCCGAGGAGGGGGCGGGTGAAAAACTGTTTTTT	CASSAEEGAGEKLFF
-	TRBV18	TRBJ1-4	TRBD1	TGTGCCAGCTGCCGGGACAGCAAGAATGAAAAACTGTTTTTT	CASCRDSKNEKLFF
-	TRBV5-4	TRBJ1-2	-	TGTGCCAGCAGCTTCCGGGGAGCTGGCTACACCTTC	CASSFRGAGYTF
-	TRBV5-5	TRBJ1-2	-	TGTGCCAGCAGCCCTCCCGGACAGCGGGGGAACTATGGCTACACCTTC	CASSPPGQRGNYGYTF
-	TRBV3-1/TRBV3-2	TRBJ2-7	-	TGTGCCAGCAGCCGGGACGTTCAGGGGATCTACGAGCAGTACTTC	CASSRDVQGIYEQYF
-	TRBV29-1	TRBJ2-1	-	TGCAGCGCCGCCAGGGTCTTAACTCATGAGCAGTTCTTC	CSAARVLTHEQFF
-	TRBV6-5	TRBJ1-1	TRBD1	TGTGCCAGCAGTCCGGGGACAGTAGAAGCTTTCTTT	CASSPGTVEAFF
-	TRBV6-1	TRBJ2-2	-	TGTGCCAGCAGTGAGGGGGCAGAGGATACCGGGGAGCTGTTTTTT	CASSEGAEDTGELFF
-	TRBV5-1	TRBJ1-2	-	TGCGCCAGCAGGGCAGGGGTGGACTATGGCTACACCTTC	CASRAGVDYGYTF
-	TRBV24-1	TRBJ1-2	-	TGTGCCACCAGTGACTCAACCAATGGACGGGTCCCCTATGGCTACACCTTC	CATSDSTNGRVPYGYTF
once	TRBV10-3	TRBJ1-2	-	TGTGCCATCAGCCCGGTAGCTCAGGTGGCCTATGGCTACACCTTC	CAISPVAQVAYGYTF
-	TRBV9	TRBJ1-4	-	TGTGCCAGCAGCCGAAGGGGGAATAATGAAAAACTGTTTTTT	CASSRRGNNEKLFF
-	TRBV28	TRBJ1-6	-	TGTGCCAGCAGCCCCCCGCCGGGGTCCGAGGGGTCACCCCTCCACTTT	CASSPPPGSEGSPLHF
-	TRBV10-1	TRBJ1-3	-	TGCGCCAGCAGGCGGGATCGATCGGTCCAAGGGGGAAACACCATATATTTT	CASRRDRSVQGGNTIYF
-	TRBV5-1	TRBJ1-2	TRBD1	TGCGCCAGCAGCCACGGACAGGGGGTAGACTATGGCTACACCTTC	CASSHGQGVDYGYTF
once	TRBV27	TRBJ1-5	-	TGTGCCAGCAGTTACTATAGCAATCAGCCCCAGCATTTT	CASSYYSNQPQHF
-	TRBV5-1	TRBJ2-1	-	TGCGCCAGCGGACGGGATAATTACAATGAGCAGTTCTTC	CASGRDNYNEQFF
-	TRBV6-5	TRBJ2-3	-	TGTGCCAGCAGTTACTCGAGAGGGGATACGCAGTATTTT	CASSYSRGDTQYF
-	TRBV7-9	TRBJ1-2	-	TGTGCCAGCAGCTTAGAGGGGTTCTATGGCTACACCTTC	CASSLEGFYGYTF
-	TRBV4-3	TRBJ2-3	TRBD2	TGCGCCAGCAGCCAAGGGCGACTAGCCGGCACAGATACGCAGTATTTT	CASSQGRLAGTDTQYF
once	TRBV10-3	TRBJ1-2	-	TGTGCCACGGGGGGTGACTATGGCTACACCTTC	CATGGDYGYTF
-	TRBV19	TRBJ2-7	-	TGTGCCAGTAGTAACTTCGCGAGGGGAGACTCCTACGAGCAGTACTTC	CASSNFARGDSYEQYF
-	TRBV4-1	TRBJ2-4	-	TGCGCCAGCAGGGCGGGTATGGCGACCAAAAACATTCAGTACTTC	CASRAGMATKNIQYF
-	TRBV19	TRBJ1-1	TRBD1	TGTGCCAGTAGTGACGCCGGGACAGGGAACACTGAAGCTTTCTTT	CASSDAGTGNTEAFF
-	TRBV6-4	TRBJ2-3	TRBD1	TGTGCCAGCAGCGGGACAGGGGGCACAGATACGCAGTATTTT	CASSGTGGTDTQYF
-	TRBV28	TRBJ2-3	-	TGTGCCGGAGGGGGGCGCACAGATACGCAGTATTTT	CAGGGRTDTQYF
-	TRBV5-1	TRBJ1-1	-	TGCGCCAGCAGCTTGATTGGCCCTCCCATGAACACTGAAGCTTTCTTT	CASSLIGPPMNTEAFF
-	TRBV29-1	TRBJ1-2	-	TGCAGCGTTGATCATCGGCAGGCGGATTATGGCTACACCTTC	CSVDHRQADYGYTF
-	TRBV7-9	TRBJ2-7	TRBD1	TGTGCCAGCAGCTCGACAGGGGCCTCCTACGAGCAGTACTTC	CASSSTGASYEQYF
-	TRBV7-2	TRBJ2-2	-	TGTGCCAGCAGCTTAGGAGCCGCGGGGAATACCGGGGAGCTGTTTTTT	CASSLGAAGNTGELFF
-	TRBV2	TRBJ1-5	-	TGTGCCAGCACCCTCTTAGTAGAACGCCAGCCCCAGCATTTT	CASTLLVERQPQHF
-	TRBV24-1	TRBJ2-3	TRBD1	TGTGCCACCTCGTCTTCGACAGGGGGCGCAGGATTTACAGATACGCAGTATTTT	CATSSSTGGAGFTDTQYF